These T cell receptor beta chains were read from a single sample in a study of blood T cells in healthy people across ages. Using its own MiXCR run on the 5' RACE reads, TCRdb lists one record per CDR3 protein. Of fewer than 650,000 distinct CDR3 sequences listed, about 27% are singletons. These sequences were also reported in another study, on T cells of mothers and their children.

Sequencing was performed on blood. These receptor sequences come from a boy between 2 and 10 years old in good health. Both conserved end residues are part of each CDR3. D genes are given only for firm matches. Only some rows state a clone size, as once, few, many or a class for expanded clones.

clone_size d_call j_call v_call cdr3_nt cdr3_aa
NA TRBD1 TRBJ1-1 TRBV15 TGTGCCACCAGCAGAGGGGGGACAGTAGGAATGAACACTGAAGCTTTCTTT CATSRGGTVGMNTEAFF
NA TRBD2 TRBJ2-3 TRBV7-2 TGTGCCAGCAGCTTAGCGGGTACTAGCGGGACCACAGATACGCAGTATTTT CASSLAGTSGTTDTQYF
NA NA TRBJ2-1 TRBV2 TGTGCCAGCAGTGAACTGGAGAGCTCCTACAATGAGCAGTTCTTC CASSELESSYNEQFF
NA NA TRBJ2-3 TRBV29-1 TGCAGCGTTGAGCCAGCGGGCACAGATACGCAGTATTTT CSVEPAGTDTQYF
few NA TRBJ1-4 TRBV5-1 TGCGCCAGCAGCTTTTCGGGGGTTGAAAAACTGTTTTTT CASSFSGVEKLFF
NA NA TRBJ2-1 TRBV7-2 TGTGCCAGCAGCTCTTACCGGGAGGACAGAAGGAATGAGCAGTTCTTC CASSSYREDRRNEQFF
few TRBD2 TRBJ2-1 TRBV4-3 TGCGCCAGCAGCCAAGAAGTTTCGGGGGGGACATACAATGAGCAGTTCTTC CASSQEVSGGTYNEQFF
once NA TRBJ2-3 TRBV7-9 TGTGCCAGCAGCTCGGGTTTCTGGACAAGCACAGATACGCAGTATTTT CASSSGFWTSTDTQYF
NA TRBD2 TRBJ2-4 TRBV19 TGTGCCAGTAGTATGATTGCCAGCGGGGGGGACAAAAACATTCAGTACTTC CASSMIASGGDKNIQYF
once NA TRBJ2-4 TRBV4-1 TGCGCCAGCAGCCAAGGGACAGCTAGGTGGCAAAACATTCAGTACTTC CASSQGTARWQNIQYF
NA NA TRBJ2-4 TRBV4-2 TGTGCCAGCAGCCCGTGGCCCGGGGGAGCCAAAAACATTCAGTACTTC CASSPWPGGAKNIQYF